These T cell receptor beta chains were read from a single sample in a study of OX40 agonist ivuxolimab in advanced cancers. Sequencing was performed with immunoSEQ multiplex PCR; in TCRdb, only in-frame clones are kept and a portion is missing. The table lists about 66,000 clones, less than 90% of them singletons. Specimen: CD4+ or CD8+ T cells sorted from blood, collected in a trial of the OX40 agonist ivuxolimab. The receptors derive from an adult with an advanced solid tumor such as melanoma, head and neck, liver or kidney cancer. Each CDR3 is given with its conserved first and last residue. A D gene is named only where the DNA matches it firmly. Part of the rows lack a size; the others show once, few, many or a class for expanded clones.

>TRBV7-9|TRBJ2-1|TRBD2|.
CASSALAGGVEQFF
TGTGCCAGCAGCGCGCTCGCGGGAGGGGTTGAGCAGTTCTTC
>TRBV29-1|TRBJ2-6|.|.
CSVEDNSGANVLTF
TGCAGCGTTGAGGACAATTCCGGGGCCAACGTCCTGACTTTC
>TRBV7-9|TRBJ2-7|TRBD1|.
CASSLVGGQYEQYF
TGTGCCAGCAGCTTAGTAGGGGGCCAGTACGAGCAGTACTTC
>TRBV7-2|TRBJ2-7|TRBD1|.
CASSRDRGFYEQYF
TGTGCCAGCAGCCGGGACAGGGGATTCTACGAGCAGTACTTC
>TRBV6-6|TRBJ1-5|.|once
CASTTQGGVSNQPQHF
TGTGCCAGCACTACCCAGGGAGGGGTCAGCAATCAGCCCCAGCATTTT
>TRBV7-2|TRBJ2-7|TRBD2|many
CASSLFLGLAAAYEQYF
TGTGCCAGCAGCTTGTTCCTTGGACTAGCGGCCGCCTACGAGCAGTACTTC
>TRBV7-6|TRBJ1-3|TRBD1|.
CASSGQGGNTIYF
TGTGCCAGCAGCGGACAGGGAGGAAACACCATATATTTT
>TRBV7-6|TRBJ2-4|TRBD1|once
CASSLDDPTGTKNIQYF
TGTGCCAGCAGCTTAGACGACCCGACAGGGACCAAAAACATTCAGTACTTC
>TRBV19|TRBJ2-1|.|.
CASSIDTRNYNEQFF
TGTGCCAGTAGTATTGACACGAGGAACTACAATGAGCAGTTCTTC
>TRBV5-6|TRBJ1-4|TRBD1|.
CASSLVGQGNEKLFF
TGTGCCAGCAGCTTGGTGGGACAGGGAAATGAAAAACTGTTTTTT
>TRBV23-1|TRBJ1-5|TRBD1|.
CASIAGGSQPQHF
TGCGCCAGCATCGCAGGGGGGTCTCAGCCCCAGCATTTT
>TRBV4-1|TRBJ1-1|.|.
CASRQGPNTEAFF
TGCGCCAGCAGACAGGGACCGAACACTGAAGCTTTCTTT
>TRBV9|TRBJ2-1|TRBD2|.
CASSVVAGGPYEQFF
TGTGCCAGCAGCGTAGTAGCGGGAGGGCCGTATGAGCAGTTCTTC
>TRBV9|TRBJ2-6|TRBD2|.
CASSPQQTSGSTGANVLTF
TGTGCCAGCAGCCCACAACAGACTAGCGGGAGTACTGGGGCCAACGTCCTGACTTTC
>TRBV7-2|TRBJ2-1|TRBD1|.
CASSKEWTGAYNEQFF
TGTGCCAGCAGCAAAGAATGGACAGGGGCCTACAATGAGCAGTTCTTC
>TRBV12-5|TRBJ2-1|.|.
CASGLVSYNEQFF
TGTGCTAGTGGTTTGGTATCCTACAATGAGCAGTTCTTC
>TRBV5-4|TRBJ1-4|TRBD1|.
CASSSGQGEKLFF
TGTGCCAGCAGCTCGGGACAGGGGGAAAAACTGTTTTTT
>TRBV5-1|TRBJ2-1|TRBD2|.
CASSRNSGGQSSYNEQFF
TGCGCCAGCAGCAGAAATAGCGGGGGTCAATCCTCCTACAATGAGCAGTTCTTC
>TRBV6-4|TRBJ2-2|.|.
CASSENSASTGELFF
TGTGCCAGCAGCGAGAATAGCGCGTCAACCGGGGAGCTGTTTTTT